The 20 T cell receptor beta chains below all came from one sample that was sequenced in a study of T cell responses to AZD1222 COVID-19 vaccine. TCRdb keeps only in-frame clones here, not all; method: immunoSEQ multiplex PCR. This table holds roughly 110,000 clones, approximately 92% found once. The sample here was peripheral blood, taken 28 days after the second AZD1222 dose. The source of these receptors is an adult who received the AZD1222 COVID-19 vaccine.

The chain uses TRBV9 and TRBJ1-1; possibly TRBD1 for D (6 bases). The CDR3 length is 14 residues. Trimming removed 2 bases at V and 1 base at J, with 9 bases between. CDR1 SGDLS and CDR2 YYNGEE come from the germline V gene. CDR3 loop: CASSVRTENTEAFF. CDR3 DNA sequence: TGTGCCAGCAGCGTCCGGACAGAGAACACTGAAGCTTTCTTT.

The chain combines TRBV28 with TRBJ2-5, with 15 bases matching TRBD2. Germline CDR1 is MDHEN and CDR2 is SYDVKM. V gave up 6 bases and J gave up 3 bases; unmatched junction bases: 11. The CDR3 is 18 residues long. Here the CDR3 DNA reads TGTGCCAGCAGGGTCAGGCGTGGACTAGCGGGAGGGGAAGAGACCCAGTACTTC. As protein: CASRVRRGLAGGEETQYF.

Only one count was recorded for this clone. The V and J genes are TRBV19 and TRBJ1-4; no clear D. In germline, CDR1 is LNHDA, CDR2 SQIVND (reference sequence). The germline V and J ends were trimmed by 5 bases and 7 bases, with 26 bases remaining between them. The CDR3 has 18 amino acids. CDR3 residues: CASSPRQPALDYGEKLFF. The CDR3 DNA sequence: TGTGCCAGTAGTCCAAGGCAACCGGCGTTAGATTACGGTGAAAAACTGTTTTTT.

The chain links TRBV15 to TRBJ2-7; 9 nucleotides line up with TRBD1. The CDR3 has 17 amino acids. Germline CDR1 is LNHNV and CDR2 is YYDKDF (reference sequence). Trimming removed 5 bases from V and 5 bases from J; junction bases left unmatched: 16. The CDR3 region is CATSPRRGQGPLDEQYF. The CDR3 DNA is TGTGCCACCAGCCCGCGGAGGGGACAGGGCCCTTTGGACGAGCAGTACTTC.

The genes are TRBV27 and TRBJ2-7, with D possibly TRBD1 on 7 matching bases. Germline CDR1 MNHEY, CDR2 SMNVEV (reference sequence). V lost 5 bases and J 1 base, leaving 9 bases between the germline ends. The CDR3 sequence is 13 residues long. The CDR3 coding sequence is TGTGCCAGCAGTGCGGGACAGTCCTACGAGCAGTACTTC. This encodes CASSAGQSYEQYF.

The DNA for the CDR3 is TGTGCCAGCAGTGCCACTAGCGGGAGCTCTTACGAGCAGTACTTC. The encoded protein is CASSATSGSSYEQYF. The chain has TRBV6-6 and TRBJ2-7, with 11 bases aligning to TRBD2. The junction had 7 bases not matched to a gene; V was cut back by 5 bases and J by 4 bases. The V gene's germline CDR1 is MNHNY and CDR2 SVGAGI (reference sequence). The CDR3 is made up of 15 amino acids.

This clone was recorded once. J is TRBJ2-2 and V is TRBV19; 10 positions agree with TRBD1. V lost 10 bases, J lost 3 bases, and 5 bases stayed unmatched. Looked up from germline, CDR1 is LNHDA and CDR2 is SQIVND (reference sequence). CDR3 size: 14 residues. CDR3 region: CATSDRGDTGELFF. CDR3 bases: TGTGCCACTTCGGACAGGGGGGACACCGGGGAGCTGTTTTTT. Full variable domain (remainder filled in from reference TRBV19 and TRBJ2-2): DGGITQSPKYLFRKEGQNVTLSCEQNLNHDAMYWYRQDPGQGLRLIYYSQIVNDFQKGDIAEGYSVSREKKESFPLTVTSAQKNPTAFYLCATSDRGDTGELFFGEGSRLTVL.

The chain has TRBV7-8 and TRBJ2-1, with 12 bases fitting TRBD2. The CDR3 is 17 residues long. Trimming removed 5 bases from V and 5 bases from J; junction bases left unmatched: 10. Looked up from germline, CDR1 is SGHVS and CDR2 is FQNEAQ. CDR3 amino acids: CASSPILAGGRHNEQFF. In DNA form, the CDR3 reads TGTGCCAGCAGCCCAATCCTAGCGGGGGGGAGACACAATGAGCAGTTCTTC.

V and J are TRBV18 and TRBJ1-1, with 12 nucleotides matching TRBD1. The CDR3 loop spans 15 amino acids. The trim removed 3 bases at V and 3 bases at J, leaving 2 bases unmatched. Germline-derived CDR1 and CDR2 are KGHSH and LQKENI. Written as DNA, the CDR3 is TGTGCCAGCTCACCCCGGGACAGGGGGCACACTGAAGCTTTCTTT. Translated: CASSPRDRGHTEAFF.

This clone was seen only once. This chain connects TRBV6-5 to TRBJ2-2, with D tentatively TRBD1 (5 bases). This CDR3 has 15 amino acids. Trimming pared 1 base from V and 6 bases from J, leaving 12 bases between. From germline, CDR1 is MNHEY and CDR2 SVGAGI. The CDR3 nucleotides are TGTGCCAGCAGTTACTTTGCCAGGGCAGCCGGGGAGCTGTTTTTT. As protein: CASSYFARAAGELFF.

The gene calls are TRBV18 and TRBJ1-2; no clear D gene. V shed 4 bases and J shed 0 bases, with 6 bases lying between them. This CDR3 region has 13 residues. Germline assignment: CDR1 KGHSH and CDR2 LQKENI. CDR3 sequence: CASSQGANYGYTF. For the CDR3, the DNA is TGTGCCAGCTCACAGGGAGCTAACTATGGCTACACCTTC.

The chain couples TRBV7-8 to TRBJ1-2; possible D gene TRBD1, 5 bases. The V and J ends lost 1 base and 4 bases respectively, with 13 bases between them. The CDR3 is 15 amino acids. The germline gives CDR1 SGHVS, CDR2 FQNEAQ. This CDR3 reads CASSLGRGGFYGYTF. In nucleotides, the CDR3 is TGTGCCAGCAGCTTAGGACGGGGGGGGTTCTATGGCTACACCTTC.

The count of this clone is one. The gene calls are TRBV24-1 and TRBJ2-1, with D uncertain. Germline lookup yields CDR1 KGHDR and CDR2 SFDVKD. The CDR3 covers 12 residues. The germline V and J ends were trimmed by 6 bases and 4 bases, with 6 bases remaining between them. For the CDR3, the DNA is TGTGCCACCAGTAGCCGTTACAATGAGCAGTTCTTC. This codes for CATSSRYNEQFF.

The DNA of the CDR3 is TGTGCCAGCAGTTTTATGGCTAGATCCGAGCAGTACTTC. Encoded protein: CASSFMARSEQYF. The V call is TRBV28, the J call TRBJ2-7, with unresolved D. CDR3 size: 13 residues. Germline CDR1 and CDR2: MDHEN and SYDVKM. V was trimmed by 3 bases and J by 6 bases, leaving 12 bases between them.

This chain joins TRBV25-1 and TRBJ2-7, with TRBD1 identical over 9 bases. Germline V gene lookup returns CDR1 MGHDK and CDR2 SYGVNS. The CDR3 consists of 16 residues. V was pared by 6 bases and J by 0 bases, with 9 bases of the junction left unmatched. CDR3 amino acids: CASSGPRDRVSYEQYF. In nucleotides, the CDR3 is TGTGCCAGCAGCGGGCCCCGGGACAGGGTCTCCTACGAGCAGTACTTC.

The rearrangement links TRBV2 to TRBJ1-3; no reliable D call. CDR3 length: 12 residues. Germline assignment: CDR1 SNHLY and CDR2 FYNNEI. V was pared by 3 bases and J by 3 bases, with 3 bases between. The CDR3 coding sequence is TGTGCCAGCAGTGAGGGTGGAAACACCATATATTTT. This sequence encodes CASSEGGNTIYF. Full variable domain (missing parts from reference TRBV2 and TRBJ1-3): EPEVTQTPSHQVTQMGQEVILRCVPISNHLYFYWYRQILGQKVEFLVSFYNNEISEKSEIFDDQFSVERPDGSNFTLKIRSTKLEDSAMYFCASSEGGNTIYFGEGSWLTVV.

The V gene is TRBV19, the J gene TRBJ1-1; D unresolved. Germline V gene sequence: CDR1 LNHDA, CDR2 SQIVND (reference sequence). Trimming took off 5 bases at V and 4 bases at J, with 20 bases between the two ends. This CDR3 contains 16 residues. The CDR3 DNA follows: TGTGCCAGTAGTCCACGATCGACACCGCCGGGCACTGAAGCTTTCTTT. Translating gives CASSPRSTPPGTEAFF.

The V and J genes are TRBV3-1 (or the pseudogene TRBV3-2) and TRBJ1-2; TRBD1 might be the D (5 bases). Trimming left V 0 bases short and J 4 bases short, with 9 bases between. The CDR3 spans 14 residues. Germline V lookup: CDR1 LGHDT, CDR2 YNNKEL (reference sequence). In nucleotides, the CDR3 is TGTGCCAGCAGCCAAGATCCGACAGCCTATGGCTACACCTTC. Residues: CASSQDPTAYGYTF.

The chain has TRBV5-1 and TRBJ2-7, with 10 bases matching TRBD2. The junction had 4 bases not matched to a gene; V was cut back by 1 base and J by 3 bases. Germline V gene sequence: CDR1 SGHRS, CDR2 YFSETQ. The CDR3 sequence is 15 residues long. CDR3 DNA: TGCGCCAGCAGCTTGTGGACTAGCGGAAGCTACGAGCAGTACTTC. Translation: CASSLWTSGSYEQYF. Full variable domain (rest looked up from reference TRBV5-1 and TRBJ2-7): KAGVTQTPRYLIKTRGQQVTLSCSPISGHRSVSWYQQTPGQGLQFLFEYFSETQRNKGNFPGRFSGRQFSNSRSEMNVSTLELGDSALYLCASSLWTSGSYEQYFGPGTRLTVT.

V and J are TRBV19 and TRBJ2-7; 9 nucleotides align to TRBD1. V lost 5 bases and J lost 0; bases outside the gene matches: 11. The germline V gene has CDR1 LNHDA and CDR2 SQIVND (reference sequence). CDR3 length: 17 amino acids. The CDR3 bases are TGTGCCAGTAGTTTCGGAACGGGGACAGGGAGCTCCTACGAGCAGTACTTC. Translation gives CASSFGTGTGSSYEQYF.